Following are 14 T cell receptor beta chains from one sample sequenced in a study of resident and recirculating memory T cells in vitiligo. The table came from immunoSEQ multiplex PCR; TCRdb's copy has only in-frame clones and leaves some out. The sample lists 55,000 to 75,000 clones; approximately 90% were seen once. Specimen: blood. These receptor sequences come from a male donor with vitiligo.

This clone was detected once. This chain uses TRBV4-2 with TRBJ1-1; 7 bases line up with TRBD1. The ends lost 1 base at V and 2 bases at J; junction bases unmatched: 7. The CDR3 runs 16 residues. CDR1 and CDR2 (germline): LGHNA, YNFKEQ. The CDR3 nucleotides are TGTGCCAGCAGCCAAGGCCACAGGGGCGGAAACACTGAAGCTTTCTTT. Protein sequence: CASSQGHRGGNTEAFF.

V usage is TRBV7-9 and J usage is TRBJ1-2, with a tentative D call TRBD1 (6 bases). The CDR3 is 12 residues long. The germline gives CDR1 SEHNR, CDR2 FQNEAQ (reference sequence). Deletions cut 5 bases from V and 12 bases from J, with 16 bases between. In DNA, the CDR3 is TGTGCCAGCAGCCAAAAGACAGGATTTAACACCTTC. It translates to CASSQKTGFNTF.

This clone came up a few times. V is TRBV28 and J is TRBJ1-4; the match to TRBD1 covers 7 bases. V shed 2 bases and J 7 bases; nucleotides not matched to a gene: 4. The CDR3 contains 14 residues. Germline CDR1 is MDHEN and CDR2 is SYDVKM. For the CDR3, the DNA is TGTGCCAGCAGTTTAGAGGGGGCAGGTGAAAAACTGTTTTTT. Translated: CASSLEGAGEKLFF.

This clone showed up just a few times. The J gene is TRBJ1-1, the V gene TRBV28; 7 nucleotides line up with TRBD1. There are 16 residues in the CDR3. In germline, CDR1 is MDHEN, CDR2 SYDVKM. The V gene end was trimmed by 6 bases and the J gene end by 0 bases; junction bases not matched to a gene: 10. The CDR3 DNA reads as TGTGCCAGCAGCCGGGACAGAGTAAACATGAACACTGAAGCTTTCTTT. Amino acids: CASSRDRVNMNTEAFF.

This chain joins TRBV7-9 and TRBJ1-4; 9 bases are a match to TRBD1. J was trimmed by 4 bases and V by 4 bases; bases with no gene match: 16. Looked up from germline, CDR1 is SEHNR and CDR2 is FQNEAQ (reference sequence). CDR3 length: 19 residues. CDR3 region: CASSSLLTHTGGNNEKLFF. The CDR3 DNA is TGTGCCAGCAGCTCTCTCCTAACCCATACAGGGGGCAATAATGAAAAACTGTTTTTT.

This sequence joins TRBV5-6 and TRBJ1-2; maybe TRBD1 (5 bases). The V gene's germline CDR1 is SGHDT and CDR2 YYEEEE. The CDR3 is 15 amino acids. The germline V and J ends were trimmed by 3 bases and 2 bases, with 14 bases remaining between them. In DNA, the CDR3 is TGTGCCAGCAGCTCACGTGGGACTTCCAACTATGGCTACACCTTC. It encodes CASSSRGTSNYGYTF.

V gene TRBV19 combines with J gene TRBJ2-7, with 11 bases matching TRBD2. The ends lost 10 bases at V and 3 bases at J; junction bases unmatched: 5. Per the germline V gene, CDR1 is LNHDA and CDR2 is SQIVND (reference sequence). This CDR3 has 13 residues. The CDR3 DNA is TGTGCCACTTCGGGACTAGCGGACTACGAGCAGTACTTC. It is translated as CATSGLADYEQYF.

The chain carries TRBV11-3 and TRBJ2-5; the match to TRBD1 covers 9 bases. V trimming: 2 bases; J trimming: 1 base; junction bases outside the gene matches: 14. CDR1 is SGHNT, CDR2 YENEEA, per germline. CDR3 length equals 19 residues. CDR3 DNA: TGTGCCAGCAGCTTAAACTACGGGACAGGGACTACTGGCCAAGAGACCCAGTACTTC. It encodes CASSLNYGTGTTGQETQYF. Full variable domain (outside the CDR3, taken from reference TRBV11-3 and TRBJ2-5): EAGVVQSPRYKIIEKKQPVAFWCNPISGHNTLYWYLQNLGQGPELLIRYENEEAVDDSQLPKDRFSAERLKGVDSTLKIQPAELGDSAVYLCASSLNYGTGTTGQETQYFGPGTRLLVL.

CDR3 nucleotide sequence: TGTGCCAGCAGCTTCCTAGCGGCCCAAGAGACCCAGTACTTC. Translation: CASSFLAAQETQYF. V is TRBV7-6 and J is TRBJ2-5; 7 nucleotides align to TRBD2. The CDR3 runs to 14 residues. Germline values: CDR1 SGHVS, CDR2 FNYEAQ. Trimming took 3 bases from V and 1 from J; bases not matched to a gene: 2.

This clone was observed a single time. This chain links TRBV7-2 with TRBJ1-4, with TRBD1 identical over 7 bases. Germline CDR1 SGHTA, CDR2 FQGNSA. The CDR3 has 14 amino acids. The V and J ends lost 8 bases and 4 bases, in that order; junction bases with no gene match: 7. This CDR3 reads CASAQGGLNEKLFF. The CDR3 coding sequence is TGTGCCAGCGCCCAGGGGGGACTTAATGAAAAACTGTTTTTT. Full variable domain (rest looked up from reference TRBV7-2 and TRBJ1-4): GAGVSQSPSNKVTEKGKDVELRCDPISGHTALYWYRQSLGQGLEFLIYFQGNSAPDKSGLPSDRFSAERTGGSVSTLTIQRTQQEDSAVYLCASAQGGLNEKLFFGSGTQLSVL.

CDR3 sequence: CASSLEPGKAAFF. The CDR3 DNA reads as TGCGCCAGCAGCTTGGAGCCGGGAAAGGCAGCTTTCTTT. The rearrangement joins TRBV5-1 to TRBJ1-1, with D unresolved. Germline-derived CDR1 and CDR2 are SGHRS and YFSETQ. This CDR3 comprises 13 residues. V was shortened by 0 bases and J by 10 bases, with 13 bases between the two germline ends.

This chain joins TRBV4-3 and TRBJ1-1, with 7 bases identical to TRBD1. V lost 4 bases and J lost 0; bases outside the gene matches: 8. The CDR3 is made up of 16 amino acids. CDR1 and CDR2 (germline): LGHNA, YSLEER. The DNA of the CDR3 is TGCGCCAGCAGCCGGAACAGGGGACGGTTGAACACTGAAGCTTTCTTT. This gives the protein CASSRNRGRLNTEAFF.

The count of this clone is one. This rearrangement joins TRBV9 to TRBJ2-5; 10 bases agree with TRBD2. The V gene end was trimmed by 3 bases and the J gene end by 5 bases; junction bases not matched to a gene: 7. Germline V gene data show CDR1 as SGDLS and CDR2 as YYNGEE. This CDR3 has 15 residues. CDR3 sequence (DNA): TGTGCCAGCAGCGGAGCGGGGGGGCCGGTGGAGACCCAGTACTTC. Protein product: CASSGAGGPVETQYF.

The chain links TRBV6-5 to TRBJ2-2; D possibly corresponds to TRBD1 (5 bases). The CDR3 consists of 15 residues. From germline, CDR1 is MNHEY and CDR2 SVGAGI. The V end lost 2 bases, the J end lost 4 bases, and 11 bases lay between the germline ends. The CDR3 here is CASSYGRASTGELFF. CDR3 sequence (DNA): TGTGCCAGCAGTTACGGCAGGGCCTCCACCGGGGAGCTGTTTTTT.